Presented here are 24 T cell receptor beta chains from one specimen sequenced in a study of beta chain features in type 1 diabetes. The entirety of the isolated RNA underwent reverse transcription, so expressed TCRB transcripts were sequenced. Produced via immunoSEQ multiplex PCR; TCRdb's table is partial and in-frame only. Here the sample spans about 150,000 clones, 7.5% to 10% being singletons. Sequenced sample: central memory CD4+ T cells from blood. These receptors originate from a young man in good health.

V usage is TRBV5-1 and J usage is TRBJ2-2; tentative D call: TRBD2 (5 bases). Per germline, CDR1 SGHRS and CDR2 YFSETQ. This CDR3 has 15 residues. The V end was cut by 0 bases, the J end by 5 bases, with 11 bases between. In DNA, the CDR3 is TGCGCCAGCAGCTTGGATCTAGCTGGTACCGGGGAGCTGTTTTTT. Translated, it gives CASSLDLAGTGELFF.

The genes are TRBV6-5 and TRBJ2-7; 8 nucleotides align to TRBD2. With V trimmed by 6 bases and J by 2 bases, 6 bases remained unmatched. Germline CDR1 reads MNHEY; CDR2 reads SVGAGI. The CDR3 totals 14 residues. CDR3 in amino acids: CASRVSGTAYEQYF. Written as DNA, the CDR3 is TGTGCCAGCAGAGTTAGCGGGACCGCCTACGAGCAGTACTTC.

A few counts support this clone. The chain carries TRBV9 and TRBJ1-3; tentative D call: TRBD1 (5 bases). Germline V CDR1 and CDR2: SGDLS, YYNGEE. With 0 bases removed from V and 4 bases from J, the gap between germline ends came to 17 bases. There are 17 residues in the CDR3. For the CDR3, the DNA is TGTGCCAGCAGCGTAGAGCCGGCCGAGAAGGGGGGAAACACCATATATTTT. Amino acids: CASSVEPAEKGGNTIYF. The full variable domain, in which reference TRBV9 and TRBJ1-3 provide the parts outside the CDR3, is DSGVTQTPKHLITATGQRVTLRCSPRSGDLSVYWYQQSLDQGLQFLIQYYNGEERAKGNILERFSAQQFPDLHSELNLSSLELGDSALYFCASSVEPAEKGGNTIYFGEGSWLTVV.

This clone was counted ten times or more. This chain links TRBV6-5 with TRBJ2-3; tentative D call: TRBD2 (6 bases). In germline, CDR1 is MNHEY, CDR2 SVGAGI. The CDR3 is 11 residues long. V lost 6 bases and J lost 8, with 9 bases in between. This CDR3 is CASSHGGTQYF. The CDR3 DNA is TGTGCCAGCAGCCACGGGGGTACGCAGTATTTT.

This clone occurred a few times. One end of the junction fails to match germline, which may point to a read error. The gene calls are TRBV7-7 and TRBJ1-1; the D is unclear. This CDR3 has 13 residues. The V gene's germline CDR1 is SSHAT and CDR2 FNYEAQ (reference sequence). CDR3 loop: CASSMTRNTEAFF. DNA for the CDR3: TGTGCTAGCAGCATGACAAGGAACACTGAAGCTTTCTTT.

This clone was picked up many times. Mismatch with germline at one junction end may stem from a read error. The chain combines TRBV7-7 with TRBJ2-2; D may be TRBD2 (6 bases). CDR1 and CDR2 (germline): SSHAT, FNYEAQ (reference sequence). This CDR3 is built from 13 residues. The chain's CDR3 is CASSRGDTGELFF. The CDR3 coding sequence is TGTGCTAGCAGCCGCGGGGACACCGGGGAGCTGTTTTTT.

This clone was found a few times. The CDR3 spells CSVDEGLGQSPFF. DNA for the CDR3: TGCAGCGTTGATGAAGGGCTGGGACAAAGCCCGTTTTTT. V gene TRBV29-1 combines with J gene TRBJ1-4; tentative D call: TRBD1 (6 bases). Germline CDR1 is SQVTM and CDR2 is ANQGSEA. Trimming shortened V by 3 bases and J by 16 bases, and 21 bases separated the two germline ends. This CDR3 spans 13 amino acids.

Only a few counts were recorded for this clone. This chain joins TRBV2 and TRBJ1-5; 7 bases line up with TRBD1. The CDR3 totals 15 residues. V was clipped by 4 bases and J by 5 bases; unmatched bases: 8. The V gene's germline CDR1 is SNHLY and CDR2 FYNNEI. CDR3 DNA sequence: TGTGCCAGCAGTGTTGGACAGGCCGTCTATCAGCCCCAGCATTTT. The encoded protein is CASSVGQAVYQPQHF.

The chain is built from TRBV28 and TRBJ1-5; D not resolved. CDR3 length: 14 amino acids. With 6 bases removed from V and 0 bases from J, the gap between germline ends came to 9 bases. The germline V gene encodes CDR1 MDHEN and CDR2 SYDVKM. The CDR3 DNA is TGTGCCAGCAGCCTACGAGCTAGCAATCAGCCCCAGCATTTT. It codes for CASSLRASNQPQHF.

This clone was observed a few times. Here the CDR3 DNA reads TGTGCCAGCAGTTTAGGACAGTTCTCCTACTATGGCTACACCTTC. Protein sequence: CASSLGQFSYYGYTF. The chain recombines TRBV6-5 with TRBJ1-2; D might be TRBD1 (6 bases). Trimming took 4 bases from V and 3 from J, leaving 15 bases between them. This CDR3 comprises 15 residues. Germline-derived CDR1 and CDR2 are MNHEY and SVGAGI.

V usage is TRBV7-6 and J usage is TRBJ2-3, with 15 bases aligning to TRBD2. The V and J ends lost 5 bases and 4 bases, in that order; junction bases with no gene match: 7. Germline assignment: CDR1 SGHVS and CDR2 FNYEAQ. The CDR3 runs to 17 residues. The CDR3 loop reads CASSARTSGGAADTQYF. In DNA, the CDR3 is TGTGCCAGCAGCGCCAGGACTAGCGGGGGGGCCGCAGATACGCAGTATTTT.

The chain uses TRBV2 and TRBJ1-6; possible D gene TRBD1, 6 bases. The CDR3 consists of 15 residues. V lost 0 bases, J lost 10 bases, and 13 bases lay in between. In germline, CDR1 is SNHLY, CDR2 FYNNEI. Here the CDR3 reads CASSEAEGGYSPLHF. CDR3 nucleotide sequence: TGTGCCAGCAGTGAAGCTGAAGGGGGATACTCACCCCTCCACTTT.

This clone was detected only a few times. V is TRBV11-2 and J is TRBJ2-3; D perhaps matches TRBD2 (5 bases). The ends were cut back, 2 bases at V and 7 bases at J, with 19 bases in the middle. Germline V gene sequence: CDR1 SGHAT, CDR2 FQNNGV. This CDR3 comprises 16 residues. CDR3 nucleotides: TGTGCCAGCAGCTTAAAATTGGGCGGAAACGGGAATACGCAGTATTTT. Its protein is CASSLKLGGNGNTQYF.

The CDR3 here is CASSIVLTTGASADTQYF. The CDR3 region has the DNA TGTGCCAGCTCAATTGTACTTACAACGGGAGCATCCGCAGATACGCAGTATTTT. The V gene is TRBV18, the J gene TRBJ2-3, with a weak D call TRBD2 (6 bases). With 5 bases removed from V and 4 bases from J, the gap between germline ends came to 25 bases. Per germline, CDR1 KGHSH and CDR2 LQKENI. The CDR3 consists of 18 residues.

This chain links TRBV5-1 with TRBJ1-5, with 7 nucleotides matching TRBD1. The CDR3 is 15 amino acids. Germline loops: CDR1 SGHRS, CDR2 YFSETQ. V lost 5 bases, J lost 1 base, and 6 bases stayed unmatched. CDR3 sequence reads: CASRIGTASNQPQHF. CDR3 DNA sequence: TGCGCCAGCAGGATCGGGACAGCAAGCAATCAGCCCCAGCATTTT.

This clone appeared a few times. This sequence joins TRBV10-2 and TRBJ2-7; 9 bases are shared with TRBD1. Trimming took 4 bases from V and 4 from J; bases not matched to a gene: 2. The CDR3 has 13 amino acids. The V gene's germline CDR1 is WSHSY and CDR2 SAAADI. The CDR3 DNA sequence: TGCGCCAGCAGTGGGACAGGGGCATACGAGCAGTACTTC. Its protein product is CASSGTGAYEQYF.

The chain couples TRBV6-1 to TRBJ1-6; TRBD1 agrees at 9 bases. The V gene's germline CDR1 is MNHNS and CDR2 SASEGT. This CDR3 region has 13 residues. J lost 6 bases, V lost 9 bases, and 3 bases had no gene match. The CDR3, as DNA: TGTGCCAGTAAGGACAGGGGTAATTCACCCCTCCACTTT. This codes for CASKDRGNSPLHF.

The V and J genes are TRBV9 and TRBJ2-2; D unresolved. This CDR3 comprises 13 residues. Germline V gene data show CDR1 as SGDLS and CDR2 as YYNGEE. V gave up 0 bases and J gave up 4 bases, with 4 bases separating them. CDR3 amino acids: CASSVGLTGELFF. CDR3 bases: TGTGCCAGCAGCGTAGGTCTCACCGGGGAGCTGTTTTTT.

This clone has a handful of counts. This sequence joins TRBV6-6 and TRBJ1-5, with D perhaps matching TRBD1 (5 bases). V lost 5 bases, J lost 3 bases, and 14 bases lay in between. CDR1 and CDR2 from the germline V gene are MNHNY and SVGAGI (reference sequence). The CDR3 contains 15 residues. The CDR3 DNA sequence: TGTGCCAGCAGTCAAAGGTCAGGGAACAATCAGCCCCAGCATTTT. Translation gives CASSQRSGNNQPQHF.

The chain carries TRBV7-3 and TRBJ1-1; TRBD1 matches at 9 bases. CDR1 and CDR2 (germline): SGHTA, FQGTGA. The CDR3 totals 14 residues. Trimming removed 5 bases from V and 8 bases from J; junction bases left unmatched: 9. Here the CDR3 reads CASSARPGQGEAFF. CDR3 nucleotide sequence: TGTGCCAGCAGCGCTCGGCCGGGACAGGGAGAAGCTTTCTTT.

This clone showed up just a few times. CDR3 loop: CASSLDGGTDTQYF. Here the CDR3 DNA reads TGTGCCAGCAGCTTAGATGGGGGGACAGATACGCAGTATTTT. The chain has TRBV7-8 and TRBJ2-3; D perhaps matches TRBD2 (6 bases). The CDR3 has 14 amino acids. V lost 1 base and J 3 bases, leaving 8 bases between the germline ends. Germline assignment: CDR1 SGHVS and CDR2 FQNEAQ. The variable domain in full, completed from reference TRBV7-8 and TRBJ2-3, reads GAGVSQSPRYKVAKRGQDVALRCDPISGHVSLFWYQQALGQGPEFLTYFQNEAQLDKSGLPSDRFFAERPEGSVSTLKIQRTQQEDSAVYLCASSLDGGTDTQYFGPGTRLTVL.

CDR3 residues: CASSQRLAGAYEQFF. The CDR3 DNA reads as TGTGCCAGCAGTCAGAGACTAGCGGGAGCTTATGAGCAGTTCTTC. The rearrangement uses TRBV7-2 and TRBJ2-1, with 12 bases lining up with TRBD2. V shed 6 bases and J 8 bases; nucleotides not matched to a gene: 8. Germline V gene sequence: CDR1 SGHTA, CDR2 FQGNSA. This CDR3 region has 15 residues.

This chain joins TRBV29-1 and TRBJ1-4; TRBD1 might be the D (5 bases). Germline-derived CDR1 and CDR2 are SQVTM and ANQGSEA. The CDR3 extends over 13 amino acids. The V and J ends lost 3 bases and 7 bases respectively, with 12 bases between them. CDR3: CSVDTGGAEKLFF. In DNA, the CDR3 is TGCAGCGTTGATACAGGCGGCGCTGAAAAACTGTTTTTT. Full variable domain (rest looked up from reference TRBV29-1 and TRBJ1-4): SAVISQKPSRDICQRGTSLTIQCQVDSQVTMMFWYRQQPGQSLTLIATANQGSEATYESGFVIDKFPISRPNLTFSTLTVSNMSPEDSSIYLCSVDTGGAEKLFFGSGTQLSVL.

A few counts support this clone. This chain connects TRBV5-1 to TRBJ1-5; weak D call: TRBD1 (6 bases). Trimming stripped 5 bases from V and 2 bases from J, with 14 bases between. Germline V gene sequence: CDR1 SGHRS, CDR2 YFSETQ. The length of the CDR3 is 15 residues. The CDR3 spells CASREAPGGNQPQHF. The CDR3 nucleotides are TGCGCCAGCAGAGAAGCCCCAGGGGGCAATCAGCCCCAGCATTTT.